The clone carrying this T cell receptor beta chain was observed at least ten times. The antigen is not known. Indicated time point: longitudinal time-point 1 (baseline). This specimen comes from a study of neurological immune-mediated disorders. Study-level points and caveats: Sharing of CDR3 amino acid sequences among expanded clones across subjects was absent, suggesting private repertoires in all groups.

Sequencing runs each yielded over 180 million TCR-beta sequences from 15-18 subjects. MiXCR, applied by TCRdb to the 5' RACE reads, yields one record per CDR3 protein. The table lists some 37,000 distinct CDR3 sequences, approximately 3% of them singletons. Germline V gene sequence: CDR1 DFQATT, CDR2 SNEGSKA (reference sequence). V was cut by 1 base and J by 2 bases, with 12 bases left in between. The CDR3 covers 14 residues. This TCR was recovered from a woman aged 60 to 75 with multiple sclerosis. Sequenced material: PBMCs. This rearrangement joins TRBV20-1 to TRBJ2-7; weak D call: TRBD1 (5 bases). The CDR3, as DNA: TGCAGTGCTAGAGTGGCGACAGATCCCTACGAGCAGTACTTC. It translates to CSARVATDPYEQYF.